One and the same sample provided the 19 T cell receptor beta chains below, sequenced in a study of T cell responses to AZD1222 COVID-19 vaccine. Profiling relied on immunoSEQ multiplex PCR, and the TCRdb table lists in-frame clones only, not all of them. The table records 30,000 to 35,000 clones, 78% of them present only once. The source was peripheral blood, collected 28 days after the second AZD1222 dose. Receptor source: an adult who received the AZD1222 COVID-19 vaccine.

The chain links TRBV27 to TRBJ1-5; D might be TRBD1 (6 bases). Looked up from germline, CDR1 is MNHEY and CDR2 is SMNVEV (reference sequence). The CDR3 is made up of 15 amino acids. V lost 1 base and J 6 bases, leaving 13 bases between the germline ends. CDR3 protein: CASSLYGGGGQPQHF. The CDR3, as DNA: TGTGCCAGCAGTTTATATGGCGGGGGCGGTCAGCCCCAGCATTTT.

CDR3 in amino acids: CASRQGITENTEAFF. For the CDR3, the DNA is TGTGCCAGCCGACAGGGAATAACGGAGAACACTGAAGCTTTCTTT. The J gene is TRBJ1-1, the V gene TRBV18, with 7 positions matching TRBD1. Germline assignment: CDR1 KGHSH and CDR2 LQKENI. Losses at the gene ends were 8 bases for V and 1 base for J; bases not matched to a gene: 10. The CDR3 consists of 15 residues. The full variable domain, completed using reference TRBV18 and TRBJ1-1, is NAGVMQNPRHLVRRRGQEARLRCSPMKGHSHVYWYRQLPEEGLKFMVYLQKENIIDESGMPKERFSAEFPKEGPSILRIQQVVRGDSAAYFCASRQGITENTEAFFGQGTRLTVV.

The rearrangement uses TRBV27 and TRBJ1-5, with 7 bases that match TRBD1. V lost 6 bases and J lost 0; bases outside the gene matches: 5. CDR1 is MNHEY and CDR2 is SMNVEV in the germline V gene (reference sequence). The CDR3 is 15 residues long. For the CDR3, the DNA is TGTGCCAGCAGGGGGGGACAGAGTAGCAATCAGCCCCAGCATTTT. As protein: CASRGGQSSNQPQHF.

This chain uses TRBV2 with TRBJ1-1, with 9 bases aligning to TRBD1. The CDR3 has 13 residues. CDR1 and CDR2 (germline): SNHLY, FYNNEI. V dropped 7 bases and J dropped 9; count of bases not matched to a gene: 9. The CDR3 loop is CASTGTGRPKAFF. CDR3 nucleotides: TGTGCCAGCACCGGGACAGGGCGCCCAAAAGCTTTCTTT.

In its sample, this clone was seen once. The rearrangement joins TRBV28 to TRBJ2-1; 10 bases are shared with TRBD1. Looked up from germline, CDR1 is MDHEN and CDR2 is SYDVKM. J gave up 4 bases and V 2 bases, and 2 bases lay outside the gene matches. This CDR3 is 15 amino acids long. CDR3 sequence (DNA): TGTGCCAGCAGTTTAAGACAGGGGGCGTACAATGAGCAGTTCTTC. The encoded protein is CASSLRQGAYNEQFF.

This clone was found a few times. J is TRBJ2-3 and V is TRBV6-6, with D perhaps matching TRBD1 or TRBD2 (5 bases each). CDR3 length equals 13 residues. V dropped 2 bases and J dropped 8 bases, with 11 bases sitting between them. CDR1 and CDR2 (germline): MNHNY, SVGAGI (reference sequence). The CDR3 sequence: CASSYGGTGTQYF. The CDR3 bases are TGTGCCAGCAGTTACGGGGGAACTGGTACGCAGTATTTT.

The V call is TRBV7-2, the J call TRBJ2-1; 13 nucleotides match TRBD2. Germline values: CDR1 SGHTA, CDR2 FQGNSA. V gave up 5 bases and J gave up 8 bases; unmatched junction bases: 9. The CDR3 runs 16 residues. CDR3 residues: CASSKLAGGLGDEQFF. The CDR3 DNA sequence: TGTGCCAGCAGCAAACTAGCGGGAGGGCTTGGCGATGAGCAGTTCTTC.

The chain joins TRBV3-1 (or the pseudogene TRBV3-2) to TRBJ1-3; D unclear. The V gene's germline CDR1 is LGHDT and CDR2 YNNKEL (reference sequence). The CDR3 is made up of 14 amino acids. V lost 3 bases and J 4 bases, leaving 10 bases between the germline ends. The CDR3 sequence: CASSQREWGNTIYF. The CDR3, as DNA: TGTGCCAGCAGCCAGAGGGAGTGGGGAAACACCATATATTTT.

CDR3 bases: TGTGCCAGCAGTGAAAGGGGAGGCGGTAATGAAAAACTGTTTTTT. Protein: CASSERGGGNEKLFF. This chain uses TRBV2 with TRBJ1-4; perhaps TRBD1 as D (5 bases). The CDR3 spans 15 residues. Germline CDR1 reads SNHLY; CDR2 reads FYNNEI. V was trimmed by 2 bases and J by 4 bases, leaving 11 bases between them.

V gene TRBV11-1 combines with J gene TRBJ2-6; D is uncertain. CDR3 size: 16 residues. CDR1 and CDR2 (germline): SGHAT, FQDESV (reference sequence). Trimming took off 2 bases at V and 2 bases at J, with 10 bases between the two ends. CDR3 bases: TGTGCCAGCAGCTTAATGGTTAGGGCTGGGGCCAACGTCCTGACTTTC. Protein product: CASSLMVRAGANVLTF.

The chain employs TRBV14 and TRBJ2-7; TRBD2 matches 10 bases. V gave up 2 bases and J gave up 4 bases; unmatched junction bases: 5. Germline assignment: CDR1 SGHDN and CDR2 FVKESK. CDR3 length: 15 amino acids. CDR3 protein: CASSQRTSGNYEQYV. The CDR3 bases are TGTGCCAGCAGCCAACGGACTAGCGGCAATTACGAGCAGTACGTC.

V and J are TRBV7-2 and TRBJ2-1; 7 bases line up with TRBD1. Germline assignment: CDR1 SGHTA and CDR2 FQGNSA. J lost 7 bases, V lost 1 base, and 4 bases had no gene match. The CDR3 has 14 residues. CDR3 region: CASSLGGRGNEQFF. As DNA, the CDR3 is TGTGCCAGCAGCTTAGGTGGCAGGGGGAATGAGCAGTTCTTC.

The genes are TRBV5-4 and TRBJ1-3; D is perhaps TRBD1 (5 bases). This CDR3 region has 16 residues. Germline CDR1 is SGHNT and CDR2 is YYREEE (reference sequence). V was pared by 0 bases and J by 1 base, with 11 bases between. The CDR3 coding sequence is TGTGCCAGCAGCTTGGGGGACCGCATTTCTGGAAACACCATATATTTT. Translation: CASSLGDRISGNTIYF.

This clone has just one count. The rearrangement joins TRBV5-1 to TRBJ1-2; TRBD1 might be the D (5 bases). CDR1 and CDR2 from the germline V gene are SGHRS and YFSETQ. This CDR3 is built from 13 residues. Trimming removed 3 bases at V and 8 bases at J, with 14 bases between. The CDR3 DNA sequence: TGCGCCAGCAGCTACGGGACGGAGGAGGGCTACACCTTC. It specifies CASSYGTEEGYTF.

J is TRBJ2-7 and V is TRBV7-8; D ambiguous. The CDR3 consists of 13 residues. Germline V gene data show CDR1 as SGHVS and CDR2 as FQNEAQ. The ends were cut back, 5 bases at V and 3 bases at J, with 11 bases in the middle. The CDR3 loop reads CASSVRRDYEQYF. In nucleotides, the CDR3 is TGTGCCAGCAGCGTACGAAGGGACTACGAGCAGTACTTC.

CDR3 sequence: CASSPFGGEHGYTF. For the CDR3, the DNA is TGTGCCAGTAGCCCCTTTGGCGGGGAACATGGCTACACCTTC. The V and J genes are TRBV19 and TRBJ1-2; no firm D call. The CDR3 totals 14 residues. Trimming removed 6 bases from V and 6 bases from J, with 17 bases in between. The germline V gene encodes CDR1 LNHDA and CDR2 SQIVND (reference sequence).

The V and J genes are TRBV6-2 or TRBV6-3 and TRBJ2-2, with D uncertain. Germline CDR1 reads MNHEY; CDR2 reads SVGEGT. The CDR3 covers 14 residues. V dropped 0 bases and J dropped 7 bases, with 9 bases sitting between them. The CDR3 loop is CASSYSVEFGELFF. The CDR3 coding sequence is TGTGCCAGCAGTTACTCGGTCGAGTTCGGGGAGCTGTTTTTT.

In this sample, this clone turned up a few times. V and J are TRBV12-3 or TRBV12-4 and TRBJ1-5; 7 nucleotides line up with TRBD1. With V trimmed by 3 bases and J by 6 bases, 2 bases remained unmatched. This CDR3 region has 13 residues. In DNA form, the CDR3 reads TGTGCCAGCAGTTTTACAGGGGTTCAGCCCCAGCATTTT. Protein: CASSFTGVQPQHF.

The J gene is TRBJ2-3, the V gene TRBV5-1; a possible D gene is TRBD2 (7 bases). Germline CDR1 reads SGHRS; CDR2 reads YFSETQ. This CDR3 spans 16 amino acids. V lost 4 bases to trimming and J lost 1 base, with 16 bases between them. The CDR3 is CASSPGGSVGTDTQYF. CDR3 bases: TGCGCCAGCAGCCCGGGGGGCTCCGTGGGCACAGATACGCAGTATTTT.